These 31 T cell receptor beta chains share one sample of origin, sequenced in a study of T-cell reconstitution after alpha-beta-depleted transplantation in children. It was with unique molecular identifiers that the TCRbeta library was prepared. TCRdb fed the PCR reads into MiXCR, producing one record per CDR3 protein. Among about 500,000 distinct CDR3 sequences listed, over 25% were seen once. The specimen was PBMCs from the stem cell graft donor, collected from the stem cell graft. The receptor set was obtained from a human donor who donated a stem cell graft to a child with aplastic anemia.

This rearrangement joins TRBV6-1 to TRBJ1-1; 7 bases are a match to TRBD1. The length of the CDR3 is 14 residues. CDR1 is MNHNS and CDR2 is SASEGT in the germline V gene. The CDR3 here is CTTGTAFRATEAFF. The CDR3 nucleotides are TGTACCACCGGGACAGCCTTCCGGGCTACTGAAGCTTTCTTT.

The rearrangement links TRBV5-1 to TRBJ2-5, with TRBD1 matching over 7 bases. The CDR3 has 14 amino acids. Germline-derived CDR1 and CDR2 are SGHRS and YFSETQ. Germline trimming cut 4 bases from V and 5 bases from J; bases unmatched to any gene: 8. The CDR3 spells CASSVSGGPETQYF. CDR3 nucleotide sequence: TGCGCCAGCAGCGTCTCAGGGGGACCGGAGACCCAGTACTTC.

This clonotype showed up just a few times. The chain employs TRBV20-1 and TRBJ2-3, with 13 bases identical to TRBD2. Germline assignment: CDR1 DFQATT and CDR2 SNEGSKA (reference sequence). V lost 6 bases, J lost 4 bases, and 7 bases stayed unmatched. The CDR3 totals 15 residues. This CDR3 reads CSAPGLAGEADTQYF. The CDR3 DNA sequence: TGCAGTGCCCCCGGACTAGCGGGAGAGGCAGATACGCAGTATTTT.

The V and J genes are TRBV19 and TRBJ2-5; 14 positions match TRBD2. CDR3 length: 17 residues. Germline V gives CDR1 LNHDA, CDR2 SQIVND (reference sequence). J lost 0 bases, V lost 6 bases, and 6 bases had no gene match. CDR3 in amino acids: CASSPRGLAGDQETQYF. The DNA of the CDR3 is TGTGCCAGTAGCCCTAGGGGACTAGCGGGGGACCAAGAGACCCAGTACTTC. Filled out from reference TRBV19 and TRBJ2-5, the complete variable domain reads DGGITQSPKYLFRKEGQNVTLSCEQNLNHDAMYWYRQDPGQGLRLIYYSQIVNDFQKGDIAEGYSVSREKKESFPLTVTSAQKNPTAFYLCASSPRGLAGDQETQYFGPGTRLLVL.

This chain joins TRBV29-1 and TRBJ2-4; the D gene is possibly TRBD1 (6 bases). CDR1 is SQVTM, CDR2 ANQGSEA, per germline. The CDR3 consists of 14 residues. The V gene lost 4 bases and the J gene lost 6 bases, with 16 bases spanning the gap. The CDR3: CSVGTTGRGNIQYF. The DNA of the CDR3 is TGCAGCGTTGGAACAACAGGGCGCGGAAACATTCAGTACTTC.

The V gene is TRBV7-2, the J gene TRBJ1-1; D is perhaps TRBD1 (6 bases). The CDR3 is made up of 15 amino acids. Germline CDR1 reads SGHTA; CDR2 reads FQGNSA. V was pared by 5 bases and J by 2 bases, with 15 bases between. CDR3 region: CASSLGGLTNTEAFF. The CDR3 DNA follows: TGTGCCAGCAGCCTGGGGGGCCTAACTAACACTGAAGCTTTCTTT.

The chain is built from TRBV20-1 and TRBJ2-2; no reliable D call. CDR1 and CDR2 (germline): DFQATT, SNEGSKA (reference sequence). Trimming stripped 0 bases from V and 6 bases from J, with 14 bases between. CDR3 length: 15 amino acids. In nucleotides, the CDR3 is TGCAGTGCTAGAGACGGGCACGGGCAGGCCGGGGAGCTGTTTTTT. Protein product: CSARDGHGQAGELFF.

The chain employs TRBV5-5 and TRBJ1-1; D might be TRBD1 (5 bases). V was cut by 1 base and J by 6 bases, with 16 bases left in between. Per the germline V gene, CDR1 is SGHKS and CDR2 is YYEKEE (reference sequence). The CDR3 length is 15 residues. CDR3 coding DNA: TGTGCCAGCAGCTTGTTCGGGGGGGGATCCCCTGAAGCTTTCTTT. Translation gives CASSLFGGGSPEAFF.

Of note for this clonotype: This clone may be a read error of a much larger clone one base away. The conserved phenylalanine or tryptophan normally closing the CDR3 is absent here, so this likely arose from a read error. The chain links TRBV12-3 or TRBV12-4 to TRBJ1-2; a weak D match, TRBD1 (5 bases). The V and J ends lost 6 bases and 3 bases respectively, with 11 bases between them. The CDR3 runs to 13 residues. CDR3 coding DNA: TGTGCCAGCAGGAGGGACGGTTACTATGGCTACACCCTC. This codes for CASRRDGYYGYTL.

A few counts support this clonotype. The rearrangement uses TRBV20-1 and TRBJ1-5; 8 nucleotides line up with TRBD1. Germline-derived CDR1 and CDR2 are DFQATT and SNEGSKA (reference sequence). The CDR3 runs 14 residues. Unmatched junction bases numbered 6, after V lost 6 bases and J lost 2 bases. The CDR3 protein is CSAGQGSGNQPQHF. DNA of the CDR3: TGCAGTGCAGGACAGGGATCGGGCAATCAGCCCCAGCATTTT.

The chain is built from TRBV9 and TRBJ1-1, with TRBD1 as a possible D gene (5 bases). From germline, CDR1 is SGDLS and CDR2 YYNGEE. The CDR3 loop spans 14 amino acids. The V gene lost 3 bases and the J gene lost 1 base, with 10 bases spanning the gap. The CDR3, as DNA: TGTGCCAGCAGCGGGGGCTCAGGGAACACTGAAGCTTTCTTT. Protein sequence: CASSGGSGNTEAFF.

The genes are TRBV5-1 and TRBJ2-6; possibly TRBD1 or TRBD2 for D (5 bases each). V shed 4 bases and J shed 0 bases, with 8 bases lying between them. Germline-derived CDR1 and CDR2 are SGHRS and YFSETQ. The CDR3 has 15 amino acids. CDR3 protein: CASSRDVSGANVLTF. CDR3 DNA: TGCGCCAGCAGCAGGGACGTCTCTGGGGCCAACGTCCTGACTTTC. The complete variable domain, with remaining parts taken from reference TRBV5-1 and TRBJ2-6, reads KAGVTQTPRYLIKTRGQQVTLSCSPISGHRSVSWYQQTPGQGLQFLFEYFSETQRNKGNFPGRFSGRQFSNSRSEMNVSTLELGDSALYLCASSRDVSGANVLTFGAGSRLTVL.

This chain connects TRBV7-2 to TRBJ2-3; TRBD2 agrees at 7 bases. V was pared by 6 bases and J by 2 bases, with 11 bases of the junction left unmatched. The CDR3 contains 16 residues. Germline lookup yields CDR1 SGHTA and CDR2 FQGNSA. CDR3 sequence reads: CASSFEAGLYTDTQYF. CDR3 nucleotides: TGTGCCAGCAGTTTCGAAGCGGGGCTCTACACAGATACGCAGTATTTT.

The chain links TRBV27 to TRBJ1-1; maybe TRBD1 (5 bases). The CDR3 totals 14 residues. Germline loops: CDR1 MNHEY, CDR2 SMNVEV (reference sequence). Trimming took 3 bases from V and 1 from J, leaving 9 bases between them. The CDR3 here is CASSLIQGNTEAFF. CDR3 DNA: TGTGCCAGCAGTTTGATCCAGGGGAACACTGAAGCTTTCTTT.

This clonotype was seen a handful of times. The rearrangement links TRBV5-5 to TRBJ1-2; maybe TRBD1 (6 bases). The CDR3 runs to 15 residues. Per germline, CDR1 SGHKS and CDR2 YYEKEE (reference sequence). V lost 0 bases and J 4 bases, leaving 13 bases between the germline ends. The CDR3, as DNA: TGTGCCAGCAGCTTGGAAGGCAGGGGCGGCTATGGCTACACCTTC. As protein: CASSLEGRGGYGYTF. Supplemented by reference TRBV5-5 and TRBJ1-2, the full variable domain reads DAGVTQSPTHLIKTRGQQVTLRCSPISGHKSVSWYQQVLGQGPQFIFQYYEKEERGRGNFPDRFSARQFPNYSSELNVNALLLGDSALYLCASSLEGRGGYGYTFGSGTRLTVV.

This clonotype came up a few times. The rearrangement uses TRBV5-1 and TRBJ1-1, with 7 bases that match TRBD1. CDR3 length: 15 amino acids. The V segment lost 4 bases and the J segment 6 bases; nucleotides outside the gene matches: 12. CDR1 is SGHRS, CDR2 YFSETQ, per germline. The CDR3 reads CASSLRTGGGSEAFF. CDR3 sequence (DNA): TGCGCCAGCAGCCTACGGACAGGAGGTGGCTCTGAAGCTTTCTTT.

This chain links TRBV12-3 or TRBV12-4 with TRBJ2-4; D possibly matches TRBD1 or TRBD2 (6 bases each). V was shortened by 6 bases and J by 1 base, with 22 bases between the two germline ends. The CDR3 is 18 residues long. Written as DNA, the CDR3 is TGTGCCAGCAGCCAAATGCATCCGGGGGCTTTGGCCAAAAACATTCAGTACTTC. Its translation is CASSQMHPGALAKNIQYF.

This clonotype was detected a few times. The rearrangement joins TRBV5-1 to TRBJ1-4; possible D gene TRBD1, 5 bases. CDR3 length equals 16 residues. Germline V CDR1 and CDR2: SGHRS, YFSETQ. V was clipped by 0 bases and J by 0 bases, with 9 bases between them. Here the CDR3 DNA reads TGCGCCAGCAGCTTGGGGGGACTTGCAACTAATGAAAAACTGTTTTTT. It yields the protein CASSLGGLATNEKLFF.

The chain joins TRBV7-6 to TRBJ1-1, with unresolved D. From germline, CDR1 is SGHVS and CDR2 FNYEAQ. V lost 0 bases and J 10 bases, leaving 15 bases between the germline ends. This CDR3 has 14 amino acids. The CDR3 DNA reads as TGTGCCAGCAGCTTAGCGCTCGGGAATGCCGGAGCTTTCTTT. Residues: CASSLALGNAGAFF.

The chain combines TRBV6-2 or TRBV6-3 with TRBJ2-5; D may be TRBD2 (5 bases). This CDR3 contains 15 residues. Germline V lookup: CDR1 MNHEY, CDR2 SVGEGT. The V and J ends lost 4 bases and 5 bases respectively, with 17 bases between them. The CDR3 DNA follows: TGTGCCAGCAGTTTCCTGAGCGGTAGAGGGGAGACCCAGTACTTC. This gives the protein CASSFLSGRGETQYF.

This rearrangement joins TRBV20-1 to TRBJ1-2, with D perhaps TRBD1 (6 bases). The V and J ends lost 0 bases and 7 bases respectively, with 15 bases between them. This CDR3 has 14 residues. CDR1 and CDR2 from the germline V gene are DFQATT and SNEGSKA (reference sequence). In DNA, the CDR3 is TGCAGTGCTAGAGACAAAAGGGGGTGGGGTGGCTACACCTTC. The encoded protein is CSARDKRGWGGYTF.

J is TRBJ1-5 and V is TRBV20-1, with a possible D match to TRBD1 (5 bases). V was pared by 3 bases and J by 3 bases, with 15 bases between. CDR3 length equals 15 residues. Germline loops: CDR1 DFQATT, CDR2 SNEGSKA (reference sequence). CDR3 in DNA: TGCAGTGCTAGCGCGGGGCAGGTAATCAATCAGCCCCAGCATTTT. As protein: CSASAGQVINQPQHF.

This clonotype was counted only a few times. The rearrangement joins TRBV9 to TRBJ2-1, with D maybe TRBD2 (6 bases). Trimming shortened V by 4 bases and J by 2 bases, and 13 bases separated the two germline ends. Germline values: CDR1 SGDLS, CDR2 YYNGEE. The CDR3 spans 15 residues. Here the CDR3 reads CASSPQTGAYNEQFF. CDR3 bases: TGTGCCAGCAGCCCCCAGACGGGAGCCTACAATGAGCAGTTCTTC.

V and J are TRBV29-1 and TRBJ2-7, with 12 bases that match TRBD2. Germline loops: CDR1 SQVTM, CDR2 ANQGSEA. V lost 5 bases and J lost 2; bases outside the gene matches: 1. This CDR3 region has 13 residues. The CDR3, as DNA: TGCAGCGTTCCTAGCGGGAGGGCCTACGAGCAGTACGTC. Protein sequence: CSVPSGRAYEQYV.

The rearrangement uses TRBV4-1 and TRBJ1-2, with no clear D. The germline V and J ends were trimmed by 0 bases and 4 bases, with 12 bases remaining between them. Per the germline V gene, CDR1 is MGHRA and CDR2 is YSYEKL. CDR3 length equals 15 residues. CDR3 sequence (DNA): TGCGCCAGCAGCCAAGAGGGTAGCGTCAGCTATGGCTACACCTTC. Residues: CASSQEGSVSYGYTF.

The chain recombines TRBV9 with TRBJ1-2; the D gene is possibly TRBD1 (5 bases). Deletions cut 0 bases from V and 4 bases from J, with 13 bases between. The CDR3 is 15 amino acids. Germline V gene sequence: CDR1 SGDLS, CDR2 YYNGEE. CDR3 loop: CASSVGQHASYGYTF. The CDR3 DNA follows: TGTGCCAGCAGCGTAGGACAGCACGCGAGCTATGGCTACACCTTC.

The chain couples TRBV6-2 or TRBV6-3 to TRBJ2-7, with TRBD2 matching over 10 bases. Germline lookup yields CDR1 MNHEY and CDR2 SVGEGT. The CDR3 has 14 amino acids. Trimming removed 5 bases from V and 2 bases from J; junction bases left unmatched: 3. The CDR3 loop reads CASSTSGVPYEQYV. CDR3 in DNA: TGTGCCAGCAGTACTAGCGGGGTTCCCTACGAGCAGTACGTC.

This clonotype was detected a few times. The chain uses TRBV5-1 and TRBJ2-1, with 12 bases aligning to TRBD2. The CDR3 runs 15 residues. Germline CDR1 SGHRS, CDR2 YFSETQ. J gave up 6 bases and V 5 bases, and 6 bases lay outside the gene matches. The CDR3 loop is CASSSKTSGSNEQFF. DNA of the CDR3: TGCGCCAGCAGTTCGAAGACTAGCGGGAGCAATGAGCAGTTCTTC.

The chain employs TRBV29-1 and TRBJ2-4, with D maybe TRBD1 (7 bases). The V gene lost 0 bases and the J gene lost 1 base, with 13 bases spanning the gap. Germline CDR1 reads SQVTM; CDR2 reads ANQGSEA. This CDR3 spans 16 amino acids. For the CDR3, the DNA is TGCAGCGTTGAAGATCAGGGGGGCGCTGCCAAAAACATTCAGTACTTC. Translated, it gives CSVEDQGGAAKNIQYF.

The DNA for the CDR3 is TGCGCCAGCAGCCAAGATAGTCAGCCTTACAATGAGCAGTTCTTC. It yields the protein CASSQDSQPYNEQFF. This chain links TRBV4-3 with TRBJ2-1; D remains ambiguous. The V gene lost 0 bases and the J gene lost 4 bases, with 10 bases spanning the gap. This CDR3 is 15 amino acids long. Germline assignment: CDR1 LGHNA and CDR2 YSLEER.

This clonotype appeared a few times. V gene TRBV29-1 combines with J gene TRBJ2-5; TRBD2 aligns across 10 bases. This CDR3 is 15 amino acids long. Germline assignment: CDR1 SQVTM and CDR2 ANQGSEA. With 6 bases clipped from V and 0 bases from J, the junction kept 7 bases outside the gene matches. The CDR3 here is CSVNGLAEYQETQYF. In nucleotides, the CDR3 is TGCAGCGTGAACGGACTAGCGGAGTACCAAGAGACCCAGTACTTC.